This paragraph reports one T cell receptor (beta chain). Its antigen is undetermined. Using immunoSEQ multiplex PCR, the repertoire was profiled, and TCRdb retains in-frame clones only, with some absent. The repertoire includes hundreds of thousands of clones, 80% to 90% of them detected once, and approximately 1.5% sits in the top ten. This CDR3 spans 15 amino acids. Per the germline V gene, CDR1 is MNHNS and CDR2 is SASEGT. Germline trimming cut 1 base from V and 1 base from J; bases unmatched to any gene: 4. These data come from a study of Ad26.COV2.S vaccination and SARS-CoV-2 variants. Study overall: Each vaccinee took Ad26.COV2.S intramuscularly, once or twice 56 days apart.

Findings of the study overall: Substantial breadth in spike-specific CD8+ and CD4+ T cell responses was reportedly seen after vaccination.

Treatment specified: approximately 18 received Ad26.COV2.S at low or high dose, single or two shots; roughly five received placebo; per-sample allocation not given. Samples came from day 63 after the first vaccine or placebo injection. V and J are TRBV6-1 and TRBJ2-7, with 7 bases that match TRBD1. Specimen: peripheral blood, collected in a trial of Ad26.COV2.S vaccine versus placebo. The clonotype comes from a person between 18 and 60 years old who received the Ad26.COV2.S COVID-19 vaccine or a placebo. CDR3 amino acids: CASSEEWDRSYEQYF. As DNA, the CDR3 is TGTGCCAGCAGTGAAGAATGGGACAGATCCTACGAGCAGTACTTC.